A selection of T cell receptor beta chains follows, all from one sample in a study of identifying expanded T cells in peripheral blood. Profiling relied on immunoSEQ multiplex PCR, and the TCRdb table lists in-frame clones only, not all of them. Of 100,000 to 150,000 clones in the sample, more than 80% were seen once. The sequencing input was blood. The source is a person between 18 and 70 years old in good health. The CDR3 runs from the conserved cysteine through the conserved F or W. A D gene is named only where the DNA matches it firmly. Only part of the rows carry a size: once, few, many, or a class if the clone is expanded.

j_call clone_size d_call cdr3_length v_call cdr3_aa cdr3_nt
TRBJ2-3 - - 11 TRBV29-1 CSVVWGDTQYF TGCAGCGTTGTTTGGGGGGATACGCAGTATTTT
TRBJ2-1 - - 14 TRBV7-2 CASSSLGPSSEQFF TGTGCCAGCAGCTCCTTAGGGCCATCCAGTGAGCAGTTCTTC
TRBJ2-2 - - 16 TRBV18 CASSPPTGGNTGELFF TGTGCCAGCTCACCACCGACCGGGGGGAACACCGGGGAGCTGTTTTTT
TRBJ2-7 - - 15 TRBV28 CASSLSGTGNHEQYF TGTGCCAGCAGTTTATCAGGGACGGGGAACCACGAGCAGTACTTC
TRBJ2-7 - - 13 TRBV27 CASSLADSYEQYF TGTGCCAGCAGTTTAGCAGACTCCTACGAGCAGTACTTC
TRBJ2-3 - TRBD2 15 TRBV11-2 CASSFTSGSTDTQYF TGTGCCAGCAGCTTTACTAGCGGAAGCACAGATACGCAGTATTTT
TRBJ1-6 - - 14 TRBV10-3 CAISGKGGNSPLHF TGTGCCATCAGTGGAAAGGGAGGGAATTCACCCCTCCACTTT
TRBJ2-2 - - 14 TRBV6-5 CASSSSQGRVSLFF TGTGCCAGCAGCTCCAGTCAGGGCAGGGTTTCGCTGTTTTTT
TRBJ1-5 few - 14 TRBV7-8 CASTIGGLAQPQHF TGTGCCAGCACCATCGGGGGGTTAGCTCAGCCCCAGCATTTT
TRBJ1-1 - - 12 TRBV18 CASSPPGLEAFF TGTGCCAGCTCACCCCCCGGTTTGGAAGCTTTCTTT
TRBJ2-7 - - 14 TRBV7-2 CASSQGGHVYEQYF TGTGCCAGCAGCCAGGGGGGACATGTCTACGAGCAGTACTTC
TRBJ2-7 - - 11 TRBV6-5 CASTTGNEQYF TGTGCCAGCACCACAGGGAACGAGCAGTACTTC
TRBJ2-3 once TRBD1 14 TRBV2 CASSEGQGPDTQYF TGTGCCAGCAGTGAGGGACAGGGGCCAGATACGCAGTATTTT
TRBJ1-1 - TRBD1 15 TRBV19 CASTGDRRGNTEAFF TGTGCCAGTACGGGGGACAGGCGGGGAAACACTGAAGCTTTCTTT
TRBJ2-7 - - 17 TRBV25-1 CASSEISLVHSQYEQYF TGTGCCAGCAGCGAGATCTCCTTGGTACATAGTCAGTACGAGCAGTACTTC
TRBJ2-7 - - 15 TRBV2 CASARGNLSPYEQYF TGTGCCAGCGCCCGGGGCAATTTATCCCCCTACGAGCAGTACTTC
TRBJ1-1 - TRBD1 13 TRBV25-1 CASSGGTVTEAFF TGTGCCAGCAGTGGGGGGACAGTCACTGAAGCTTTCTTT
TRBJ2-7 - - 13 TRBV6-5 CASSFDSPYEQYF TGTGCCAGCAGTTTCGACAGTCCCTACGAGCAGTACTTC
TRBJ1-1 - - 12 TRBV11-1 CASSMRQHEAFF TGTGCCAGCAGCATGAGACAGCATGAAGCTTTCTTT
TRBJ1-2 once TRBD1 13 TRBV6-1 CASSWDRDYGYTF TGTGCCAGCAGTTGGGACAGAGACTATGGCTACACCTTC